This TCR beta chain came from a study of early T cells in non-severe SARS-CoV-2 infection. Looking at the study overall: From unsorted whole blood, bulk RNA was sequenced, and the chains remained unpaired.

This clonotype appeared a few times. Its antigen is not known. Study outcomes and limitations: Private and CD4 specificities were missed by VDJdb matching, which favored anti-spike CD8 responses.

The CDR3 has 12 residues. V was trimmed by 0 bases and J by 2 bases, leaving 1 base between them. Germline V CDR1 and CDR2: LNHNV, YYDKDF (reference sequence). Researchers tagged individual cDNA molecules with unique molecular identifiers. MiXCR, applied by TCRdb to the 5' RACE reads, yields one record per CDR3 protein. The sample holds about 120,000 distinct CDR3 sequences; roughly 13% are singletons and the top ten take approximately 4%. Sequences were derived from whole blood, sampled at baseline. This chain connects TRBV15 to TRBJ2-5; D call uncertain. The TCR originated in an adult who was a healthcare worker with PCR-confirmed SARS-CoV-2 infection or an uninfected control (not recorded which). As DNA, the CDR3 is TGTGCCACCAGCAGAGATCAAGAGACCCAGTACTTC. Its translation: CATSRDQETQYF. Combining the CDR3 with reference TRBV15 and TRBJ2-5 gives the whole variable domain DAMVIQNPRYQVTQFGKPVTLSCSQTLNHNVMYWYQQKSSQAPKLLFHYYDKDFNNEADTPDNFQSRRPNTSFCFLDIRSPGLGDTAMYLCATSRDQETQYFGPGTRLLVL.